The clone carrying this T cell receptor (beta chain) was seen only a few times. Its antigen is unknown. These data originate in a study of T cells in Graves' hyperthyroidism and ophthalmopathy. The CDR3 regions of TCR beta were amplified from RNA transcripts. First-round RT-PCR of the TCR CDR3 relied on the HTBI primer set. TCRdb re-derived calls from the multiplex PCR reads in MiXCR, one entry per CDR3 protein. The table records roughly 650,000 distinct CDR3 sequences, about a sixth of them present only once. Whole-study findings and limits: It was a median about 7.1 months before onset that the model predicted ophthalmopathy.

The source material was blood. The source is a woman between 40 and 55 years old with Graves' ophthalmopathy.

The CDR3 DNA is TGTGCCAGCAGTTTAATTGCAGAATCCGAGCCCCAGCATTTT. Its translation: CASSLIAESEPQHF. The rearrangement links TRBV28 to TRBJ1-5; D gene ambiguous. Trimming took 2 bases from V and 8 from J, leaving 13 bases between them. The CDR3 runs 14 residues. Germline V gene lookup returns CDR1 MDHEN and CDR2 SYDVKM.